This TCR beta chain was retrieved from a study of vaccination effects on CD4 cells after COVID-19. The CDR3 sequence is 13 residues long. Germline V lookup: CDR1 SGHAT, CDR2 FQNNGV. The V segment lost 0 bases and the J segment 9 bases; nucleotides outside the gene matches: 1. Notes on this clone: Its antigen is not known.

Within the ViraFEST assay, antigen-specific CD4+ T cells underwent expansion with viral peptide pools prior to sequencing. CD4+ T cell isolation took place after about 11 days of culture. The participants, recipients of two vaccine doses, got either BNT162b2 or mRNA-1273. TCRdb's table, derived via immunoSEQ multiplex PCR, lists solely in-frame clones and lacks some. The table has tens of thousands of clones, 74% seen once. The chain carries TRBV11-2 and TRBJ2-1, with 8 bases fitting TRBD1. Sequenced material: CD4+ T cells from PBMCs cultured with HCoV-229E spike peptides, taken after COVID-19 vaccination. This clonotype originated in a human donor who received a COVID-19 vaccine. This chain's CDR3 is CASSLDRGPEQFF. The CDR3 DNA is TGTGCCAGCAGCTTAGACAGGGGGCCTGAGCAGTTCTTC.